These 17 T cell receptor beta chains were all obtained from the same sample, sequenced in a study of T cell changes during pregnancy in multiple sclerosis. Here immunoSEQ multiplex PCR was the method, and the copy in TCRdb shows in-frame clones only, minus some. The sample has around 78,000 clones, roughly 93% seen once. The sequenced sample was peripheral blood, obtained in the second trimester of pregnancy. Receptor source: a female donor with multiple sclerosis, enrolled in a pregnancy study.

This chain connects TRBV5-1 to TRBJ2-1; a possible D gene is TRBD1 (7 bases). Per germline, CDR1 SGHRS and CDR2 YFSETQ. The ends were cut back, 5 bases at V and 3 bases at J, with 15 bases in the middle. The CDR3 runs to 15 residues. CDR3 amino acids: CASRQGRGFYNEQFF. As DNA, the CDR3 is TGCGCCAGCAGACAGGGGCGGGGTTTCTACAATGAGCAGTTCTTC.

The chain has TRBV13 and TRBJ2-7; TRBD1 matches at 10 bases. The trim removed 5 bases at V and 4 bases at J, leaving 11 bases unmatched. This CDR3 comprises 16 residues. Germline assignment: CDR1 PRHDT and CDR2 FYEKMQ (reference sequence). DNA of the CDR3: TGTGCCAGCAGCCCCAGGACAGGGGGGACCGTTTACGAGCAGTACTTC. Translating it yields CASSPRTGGTVYEQYF.

This chain links TRBV13 with TRBJ2-3; TRBD1 matches 8 bases. Germline V gene data show CDR1 as PRHDT and CDR2 as FYEKMQ (reference sequence). This CDR3 comprises 15 residues. The V gene end was trimmed by 2 bases and the J gene end by 9 bases; junction bases not matched to a gene: 10. CDR3 in DNA: TGTGCCAGCAGCTTACAGGGGGCCCTACGAGGGACGCAGTATTTT. It is translated as CASSLQGALRGTQYF.

This clone was counted only a few times. The genes are TRBV14 and TRBJ2-1; 8 nucleotides agree with TRBD1. The CDR3 contains 13 residues. CDR1 is SGHDN, CDR2 FVKESK, per germline. J was trimmed by 7 bases and V by 2 bases; bases with no gene match: 1. CDR3 bases: TGTGCCAGCAGCCAACACAGGGGGAATGAGCAGTTCTTC. This codes for CASSQHRGNEQFF.

The J gene is TRBJ2-3, the V gene TRBV11-2, with 9 positions matching TRBD2. CDR3 length equals 18 residues. Germline loops: CDR1 SGHAT, CDR2 FQNNGV. Trimming took 2 bases from V and 4 from J; bases not matched to a gene: 13. CDR3 loop: CASSLNIGASGAPDTQYF. DNA for the CDR3: TGTGCCAGCAGCTTAAATATTGGCGCTAGCGGGGCCCCAGATACGCAGTATTTT.

The V and J genes are TRBV9 and TRBJ2-7, with D perhaps TRBD1 (5 bases). With 3 bases removed from V and 3 bases from J, the gap between germline ends came to 13 bases. In germline, CDR1 is SGDLS, CDR2 YYNGEE. There are 14 residues in the CDR3. The CDR3 reads CASSARGSHYEQYF. CDR3 in DNA: TGTGCCAGCAGCGCAAGGGGTAGTCACTACGAGCAGTACTTC.

The gene calls are TRBV27 and TRBJ1-5, with a weak D call TRBD1 (6 bases). The ends were cut back, 4 bases at V and 0 bases at J, with 10 bases in the middle. The germline gives CDR1 MNHEY, CDR2 SMNVEV (reference sequence). The CDR3 is made up of 15 amino acids. DNA of the CDR3: TGTGCCAGCAGTTCAGGGGCATATAGCAATCAGCCCCAGCATTTT. Its translation: CASSSGAYSNQPQHF.

This clone has more than one count but fewer than ten. J is TRBJ2-7 and V is TRBV27; perhaps TRBD1 as D (5 bases). CDR1 is MNHEY and CDR2 is SMNVEV in the germline V gene (reference sequence). Deletions cut 5 bases from V and 6 bases from J, with 8 bases between. The CDR3 extends over 11 amino acids. The CDR3 sequence: CASSQGSEQYF. The CDR3 DNA sequence: TGTGCCAGCAGTCAGGGCTCCGAGCAGTACTTC.

This chain joins TRBV21-1 and TRBJ1-5; the table's D gene call, TRBD1, was not cross checked with the DNA. TRBV21-1 is recorded as a pseudogene. This CDR3 comprises 17 residues. The CDR3 sequence is CASSKGTGTGGNQPQHF. CDR3 coding DNA: TGTGCCAGCAGCAAAGGGACCGGGACAGGGGGCAACCAGCCCCAGCATTTT.

Note on this clone: An end of the junction differs from the germline gene, which may be a read error. CDR3 bases: TGTGCCAGCAGTTTAGGCGGGGGGGACAATGAGCAGTTCTTC. Protein: CASSLGGGDNEQFF. The gene calls are TRBV7-9 and TRBJ2-1; the match to TRBD2 covers 9 bases. CDR3 length: 14 amino acids. The germline V gene encodes CDR1 SEHNR and CDR2 FQNEAQ (reference sequence).

The chain combines TRBV6-1 with TRBJ2-5; D is unresolved. The CDR3 covers 14 residues. Per the germline V gene, CDR1 is MNHNS and CDR2 is SASEGT. V lost 0 bases and J 4 bases, leaving 9 bases between the germline ends. DNA of the CDR3: TGTGCCAGCAGTGAAGCGGGCAGACGAGAGACCCAGTACTTC. Translated, it gives CASSEAGRRETQYF.

The CDR3 sequence is CATSQGVNSPLHF. DNA for the CDR3: TGTGCCACCTCACAGGGGGTCAATTCACCCCTCCACTTT. The gene calls are TRBV27 and TRBJ1-6, with 8 bases that match TRBD1. The V and J ends lost 10 bases and 7 bases, in that order; junction bases with no gene match: 6. The CDR3 length is 13 residues. CDR1 and CDR2 (germline): MNHEY, SMNVEV (reference sequence).

This chain connects TRBV14 to TRBJ1-5; weak D call: TRBD1 (5 bases). The V end was cut by 0 bases, the J end by 7 bases, with 7 bases between. Germline-derived CDR1 and CDR2 are SGHDN and FVKESK. The CDR3 contains 13 residues. CDR3 loop: CASSQDRVQPQHF. CDR3 sequence (DNA): TGTGCCAGCAGCCAAGACAGGGTCCAGCCCCAGCATTTT.

V and J are TRBV11-2 and TRBJ2-3; possible D gene TRBD2, 5 bases. The CDR3 runs to 14 residues. V dropped 7 bases and J dropped 1 base, with 12 bases sitting between them. In germline, CDR1 is SGHAT, CDR2 FQNNGV. Written as DNA, the CDR3 is TGTGCCAGCACCAAACTAGGTGGCACAGATACGCAGTATTTT. It codes for CASTKLGGTDTQYF.

CDR3 bases: TGTGCCAGCAGCTTATCGGGGGGTAACACTGAAGCTTTCTTT. Encoded protein: CASSLSGGNTEAFF. V gene TRBV7-2 combines with J gene TRBJ1-1; maybe TRBD1 (5 bases). Trimming took off 2 bases at V and 2 bases at J, with 9 bases between the two ends. This CDR3 is built from 14 residues. The germline V gene has CDR1 SGHTA and CDR2 FQGNSA.

The rearrangement links TRBV2 to TRBJ1-2; no definite D call. Germline V gives CDR1 SNHLY, CDR2 FYNNEI. V shed 6 bases and J shed 5 bases, with 4 bases lying between them. This CDR3 is 10 amino acids long. Written as DNA, the CDR3 is TGTGCCAGCAGCGGGTATGGCTACACCTTC. Its translation is CASSGYGYTF.

The rearrangement joins TRBV5-6 to TRBJ2-7, with a weak D call TRBD2 (5 bases). The CDR3 runs to 12 residues. Trimming removed 4 bases at V and 6 bases at J, with 11 bases between. CDR1 SGHDT and CDR2 YYEEEE come from the germline V gene. For the CDR3, the DNA is TGTGCCAGCAGCCGGGAAGGGAGCGAGCAGTACTTC. It encodes CASSREGSEQYF.